Following are 21 T cell receptor beta chains from one sample sequenced in a study of cytomegalovirus exposure and HLA in healthy donors. The PCR made use of 60 Vbeta and 13 Jbeta primers. Generated by immunoSEQ multiplex PCR, the TCRdb table keeps only in-frame clones and is missing some. The sample yields some 110,000 clones, about four fifths seen once. Sequences were obtained from PBMCs. The receptors originated from a man aged 30-40 years in good health and CMV-seropositive.

The chain is built from TRBV5-1 and TRBJ1-1, with a tentative D call TRBD1 (5 bases). Between the trimmed V and J ends, which lost 0 bases and 6 bases, there was a span of 15 bases. The germline CDR1 and CDR2 sequences are SGHRS and YFSETQ. This CDR3 is 15 amino acids long. CDR3 residues: CASSLAGREDAEAFF. The DNA of the CDR3 is TGCGCCAGCAGCTTGGCTGGCAGGGAGGACGCTGAAGCTTTCTTT.

V and J are TRBV18 and TRBJ1-3, with D unclear. The CDR3 has 13 amino acids. Germline V CDR1 and CDR2: KGHSH, LQKENI. V was pared by 3 bases and J by 1 base, with 4 bases between. This CDR3 is CASSPSSGNTIYF. DNA for the CDR3: TGTGCCAGCTCACCTTCGTCTGGAAACACCATATATTTT.

To note about this clone: Given the absence of the conserved phenylalanine or tryptophan at the CDR3 end, a read error is likely. It is unclear where the CDR3 begins or ends on the DNA, so no DNA is shown, and the CDR3 is as TCRdb lists it. This chain uses TRBV12-5 with TRBJ2-3; no check of the table's D call, TRBD2, against the DNA was made. Termini included, the CDR3 measures 15 amino acids. Germline V gene sequence: CDR1 LGHNT, CDR2 FRNRAP. The CDR3 sequence is CASGRVLIKFAKVMG.

The table lists this clone with a count of one. The chain carries TRBV28 and TRBJ2-3; TRBD2 matches at 7 bases. The CDR3 sequence is 15 residues long. Germline CDR1 is MDHEN and CDR2 is SYDVKM. V lost 2 bases and J lost 2; bases outside the gene matches: 4. Here the CDR3 reads CASSLRLAATDTQYF. The CDR3 region has the DNA TGTGCCAGCAGTTTACGGCTAGCGGCCACAGATACGCAGTATTTT. Drawing the rest from reference TRBV28 and TRBJ2-3, the complete variable domain is DVKVTQSSRYLVKRTGEKVFLECVQDMDHENMFWYRQDPGLGLRLIYFSYDVKMKEKGDIPEGYSVSREKKERFSLILESASTNQTSMYLCASSLRLAATDTQYFGPGTRLTVL.

The chain carries TRBV9 and TRBJ2-7, with D possibly matching TRBD2 (7 bases). V lost 6 bases, J lost 7 bases, and 20 bases lay in between. Germline V gene data show CDR1 as SGDLS and CDR2 as YYNGEE. The CDR3 has 14 residues. The DNA of the CDR3 is TGTGCCAGCACCCCCTCTGGGGGGGCGAGGGAGCAGTACTTC. This sequence encodes CASTPSGGAREQYF. Based on the CDR3 plus reference TRBV9 and TRBJ2-7, the full variable domain is DSGVTQTPKHLITATGQRVTLRCSPRSGDLSVYWYQQSLDQGLQFLIQYYNGEERAKGNILERFSAQQFPDLHSELNLSSLELGDSALYFCASTPSGGAREQYFGPGTRLTVT.

This chain joins TRBV19 and TRBJ1-6, with D unclear. Germline assignment: CDR1 LNHDA and CDR2 SQIVND (reference sequence). The CDR3 has 15 amino acids. Trimming stripped 3 bases from V and 0 bases from J, with 6 bases between. CDR3 in amino acids: CASSMVSSYNSPLHF. The CDR3 coding sequence is TGTGCCAGTAGTATGGTCAGCTCCTATAATTCACCCCTCCACTTT.

V is TRBV2 and J is TRBJ2-7; 9 bases fit TRBD2. The CDR3 covers 13 residues. The J segment lost 2 bases and the V segment lost 7 bases, leaving 3 bases of the junction unmatched. Germline V CDR1 and CDR2: SNHLY, FYNNEI. The CDR3: CASTSSGAYEQYF. The CDR3 coding sequence is TGTGCCAGCACCTCTAGCGGGGCCTACGAGCAGTACTTC. Supplemented by reference TRBV2 and TRBJ2-7, the full variable domain reads EPEVTQTPSHQVTQMGQEVILRCVPISNHLYFYWYRQILGQKVEFLVSFYNNEISEKSEIFDDQFSVERPDGSNFTLKIRSTKLEDSAMYFCASTSSGAYEQYFGPGTRLTVT.

The DNA of the CDR3 is TGTGCCAGTAGTCACGGGGGGGACCAAGAGACCCAGTACTTC. Translated: CASSHGGDQETQYF. The V and J genes are TRBV19 and TRBJ2-5, with 8 bases fitting TRBD2. The trim removed 5 bases at V and 0 bases at J, leaving 2 bases unmatched. The CDR3 length is 14 residues. The germline V gene has CDR1 LNHDA and CDR2 SQIVND (reference sequence).

This clone has a handful of counts. V gene TRBV6-5 combines with J gene TRBJ2-7; tentatively, D is TRBD1 (5 bases). The CDR3 sequence is 13 residues long. Trimming shortened V by 3 bases and J by 0 bases, and 6 bases separated the two germline ends. CDR1 is MNHEY, CDR2 SVGAGI, per germline. CDR3 bases: TGTGCCAGCAGTTATGACAGCTCCTACGAGCAGTACGTC. Translated, it gives CASSYDSSYEQYV.

The J gene is TRBJ1-1, the V gene TRBV5-1, with a possible D match to TRBD1 (6 bases). Germline assignment: CDR1 SGHRS and CDR2 YFSETQ. The CDR3 runs 14 residues. Trimming took 4 bases from V and 6 from J, leaving 16 bases between them. In DNA, the CDR3 is TGCGCCAGCAGCGTACAGGGTGACAAGGCTGAAGCTTTCTTT. It encodes CASSVQGDKAEAFF.

Regarding this clone: A read error may produce the germline difference seen at one junction end. The V and J genes are TRBV7-9 and TRBJ2-3, with a tentative D call TRBD2 (6 bases). The CDR3 spans 15 residues. Germline CDR1 and CDR2: SEHNR and FQNEAQ (reference sequence). CDR3 amino acids: CSSLRGRDFTDTQYF. The CDR3 DNA reads as TGTTCCAGCCTCCGGGGCAGGGACTTCACAGATACGCAGTATTTT.

The chain links TRBV7-9 to TRBJ2-2; 9 bases agree with TRBD1. CDR3 length: 17 residues. In germline, CDR1 is SEHNR, CDR2 FQNEAQ (reference sequence). The junction had 6 bases not matched to a gene; V was cut back by 1 base and J by 3 bases. CDR3 protein: CASSLERGTGHTGELFF. In DNA form, the CDR3 reads TGTGCCAGCAGCTTAGAGAGAGGGACAGGGCACACCGGGGAGCTGTTTTTT.

This clone was counted only a few times. This chain joins TRBV7-2 and TRBJ2-3; 9 bases are shared with TRBD1. Germline assignment: CDR1 SGHTA and CDR2 FQGNSA. This CDR3 is built from 15 residues. The J segment lost 6 bases and the V segment lost 5 bases, leaving 9 bases of the junction unmatched. The CDR3 sequence: CASSPRTGEGDTQYF. CDR3 DNA: TGTGCCAGCAGCCCAAGGACAGGGGAAGGGGATACGCAGTATTTT.

This chain uses TRBV5-4 with TRBJ2-7, with a possible D match to TRBD2 (6 bases). The CDR3 runs 14 residues. Trimming pared 3 bases from V and 4 bases from J, leaving 14 bases between. CDR1 and CDR2 (germline): SGHNT, YYREEE (reference sequence). The CDR3 DNA reads as TGTGCCAGCAGCTCTAAAGGAGGGGATTACGAGCAGTACGTC. It encodes CASSSKGGDYEQYV.

This sequence joins TRBV30 and TRBJ2-6; the match to TRBD1 covers 8 bases. This CDR3 region has 16 residues. With 2 bases clipped from V and 0 bases from J, the junction kept 3 bases outside the gene matches. Germline V gives CDR1 GTSNPN, CDR2 SVGIG (reference sequence). CDR3: CAWSFQGASGANVLTF. As DNA, the CDR3 is TGTGCCTGGAGTTTTCAGGGGGCCTCTGGGGCCAACGTCCTGACTTTC.

The genes are TRBV2 and TRBJ1-4; 10 bases align to TRBD1. J was trimmed by 7 bases and V by 4 bases; bases with no gene match: 3. The CDR3 runs 14 residues. Germline-derived CDR1 and CDR2 are SNHLY and FYNNEI. As DNA, the CDR3 is TGTGCCAGCAGTGGGACAGGGGGTGCTGAAAAACTGTTTTTT. It yields the protein CASSGTGGAEKLFF.

The gene calls are TRBV23-1 and TRBJ1-5; 9 nucleotides match TRBD1. TRBV23-1 is an open reading frame, and its role is uncertain. The CDR3 totals 18 residues. V shed 0 bases, J shed 0 bases, and the junction held 6 bases outside the gene matches. In nucleotides, the CDR3 is TGCGCCAGCAGTCAATCGCGGACAGGGGAGGATAGCAATCAGCCCCAGCATTTT. This gives the protein CASSQSRTGEDSNQPQHF.

The rearrangement links TRBV7-2 to TRBJ1-5; unclear D gene. Germline V gene data show CDR1 as SGHTA and CDR2 as FQGNSA. The V gene lost 5 bases and the J gene lost 7 bases, with 9 bases spanning the gap. This CDR3 is built from 12 residues. The CDR3 is CASSHPGQPQHF. The CDR3 DNA reads as TGTGCCAGCAGCCACCCCGGGCAGCCCCAGCATTTT.

This chain uses TRBV5-1 with TRBJ2-7; perhaps TRBD1 as D (5 bases). CDR3 length: 16 residues. The V end lost 0 bases, the J end lost 1 base, and 14 bases lay between the germline ends. Looked up from germline, CDR1 is SGHRS and CDR2 is YFSETQ. In DNA, the CDR3 is TGCGCCAGCAGCTTGGAATCAGGGTTCGTGTCCTACGAGCAGTACTTC. Protein product: CASSLESGFVSYEQYF.

The chain has TRBV5-1 and TRBJ2-5; D is unresolved. Germline-derived CDR1 and CDR2 are SGHRS and YFSETQ. Trimming cost V 1 base and J 5 bases, with 6 bases left between them. CDR3 length: 12 residues. The CDR3 is CASSLTEETQYF. CDR3 nucleotides: TGCGCCAGCAGCTTGACCGAGGAGACCCAGTACTTC.

Concerning this clone: One junction end does not reproduce the germline sequence, and a read error may be involved. CDR3 in DNA: TGTGCCAGCAGCTTAGTTGTCAGCTCAGAAAGGGGCTTT. This gives the protein CASSLVVSSERGF. The V call is TRBV7-2, the J call TRBJ1-6; maybe TRBD1 (5 bases). The CDR3 runs 13 residues. The V gene's germline CDR1 is SGHTA and CDR2 FQGNSA.